This T cell receptor (beta chain) came from a study of T cell responses to AZD1222 COVID-19 vaccine (dated by TCRdb to the early 2020s). Background for the entire study: A total of 230 to 250 trial participants underwent TCR sequencing, of whom 200 to 220 received two doses of AZD1222 and about 26 received two doses of the MenACWY control vaccine. Trial participants were enrolled into age subgroups of 18-55, 56-69 and 70-plus years, which contained approximately 150, 28 and 58 TCR-sequenced participants, respectively. Paper-wide results and their limitations: Participants were mostly white British, with more females than males. The authors suggested clonal diversity may have been underestimated. Because no day 14 peak-response samples were available, the repertoires could be characterized only after the peak T cell response. Reportedly, almost half of the unique spike-specific TCRs recognized epitopes lying outside the regions that are mutated in the B.1.351 and B.1.1.7 variants. The 56-69-year group was small, and its depth increase did not reach significance, likely because of low power. The vaccine-associated CD4 TCRs covered the entire spike protein, and the dominant responses fell in regions 160-218 and 743-854. Only five to seven AZD1222 recipients were SARS-CoV-2 seropositive at baseline, limiting conclusions about previously exposed vaccinees. Spike-specific TCR breadth and depth rose significantly after two AZD1222 doses compared with day 0 and with MenACWY recipients.

The CDR3 regions of human TCRbeta chains were analyzed by immunosequencing. The original methods were these. Repertoire TCRs were matched against a reference library of SARS-CoV-2-specific TCRs generated with the MIRA antigen-specificity platform. Breadth meant the fraction of unique TCRs that were SARS-CoV-2-associated, whereas depth meant the fraction of total T cells that were SARS-CoV-2-associated. Using the MIRA data, each spike-specific TCR was mapped to the spike region that the TCR reacts to and placed in a CD4 or CD8 class. Log10-transformed breadth and depth values were compared by one-way ANOVA with Sidak's multiple comparisons tests. The table comes from immuneACCESS by way of TCRdb, which keeps in-frame sequences with V and J called. Part of the clones is missing from these tables; in studies checked, under half for an unresolved V gene and the rest for unknown reasons. V and J calls plus clone size are reproduced from that table; the DNA served to infer D and trimming. The sample table shows 140,000 to 150,000 clones, and roughly 87% are seen once. In total, the top ten clones hold about 5.4% of the sample.

In the case of this clone: What antigen it recognizes has not been identified. No base-level quality is on record; no much larger clone is a single base apart.

According to the study, the label for this sample's time point signals: about 28 days (+/-7) after the second vaccine dose. This specimen's treatment or condition label, per the study, means: meningococcal conjugate vaccine given as trial control. Samples from vaccinated people were obtained from the UK trials COV001 and COV002, which included a single-blind randomized controlled phase 2/3 trial of AZD1222 (ChAdOx1 nCoV-19) in healthy adults. Trial participant PBMC samples were collected at day 0 and day 28 after the second dose for TCRbeta chain sequencing. V drops 0 bases and J drops 1 base, leaving 6 bases in between. Taken from the germline V gene, the CDR1 and CDR2 loops are MNHEY and SVGEGT. The CDR3 holds 14 amino acids from the cysteine to the phenylalanine. This entry keeps only the CDR3 DNA: 42 bases, framed from base 1.

The material sequenced was peripheral blood, taken 28 days after the second dose of the MenACWY control vaccine. The sequence was collected from an adult who received the MenACWY meningococcal vaccine as a control. This chain joins TRBV6-2 or TRBV6-3 to TRBJ1-1; no D gene can be assigned with confidence. The CDR3 in this case is CASSYSIKNTEAFF. Here is the DNA: TGTGCCAGCAGTTACTCGATTAAGAACACTGAAGCTTTCTTT.